The sequence of this TCR beta chain was determined in a study of blood T cell repertoires in COVID-19. Turning to the study itself: The analysed material was cDNA or gDNA that came from T cells, B-cell-depleted T cells, or PBMCs.

This CDR3 has 13 amino acids. Germline CDR1 MNHEY, CDR2 SVGAGI. V gave up 2 bases and J gave up 3 bases, with 7 bases separating them. This clone was detected a few times. As handled by the study authors: Amplification of reference gene primers was used by the study to estimate nucleated cell counts. Generated by immunoSEQ multiplex PCR, the TCRdb table keeps only in-frame clones and is missing some. The V and J calls and the clone size are those of that table, but D and trimming were determined from the DNA. The sample includes 150,000 to 200,000 clones, approximately 87% of them seen just once. The V call is TRBV6-5, the J call TRBJ1-1; D is unclear. The clonotype was recovered from a woman in her fifties or sixties with COVID-19, enrolled during active disease. Sequenced input: peripheral blood. For the CDR3, the DNA is TGTGCCAGCAGTTACATGGGCCACACTGAAGCTTTCTTT. Its translation is CASSYMGHTEAFF.